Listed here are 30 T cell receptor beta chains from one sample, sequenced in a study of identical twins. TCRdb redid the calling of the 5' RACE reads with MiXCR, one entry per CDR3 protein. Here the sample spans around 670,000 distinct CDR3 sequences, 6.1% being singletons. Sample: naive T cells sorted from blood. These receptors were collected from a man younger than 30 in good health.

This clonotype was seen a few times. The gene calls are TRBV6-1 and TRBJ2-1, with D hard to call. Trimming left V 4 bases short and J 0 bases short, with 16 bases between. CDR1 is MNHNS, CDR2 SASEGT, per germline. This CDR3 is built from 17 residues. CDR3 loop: CASSGNSGQSSYNEQFF. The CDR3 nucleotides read TGTGCCAGCAGTGGGAATTCAGGCCAGAGCTCCTACAATGAGCAGTTCTTC.

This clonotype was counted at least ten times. CDR3 region: CSARSGQTDTQYF. The CDR3, as DNA: TGCAGTGCTAGATCGGGGCAAACAGATACGCAGTATTTT. The rearrangement links TRBV20-1 to TRBJ2-3; either TRBD1 or TRBD2 may fit D (5 bases each). V was clipped by 2 bases and J by 3 bases, with 9 bases between them. CDR1 is DFQATT, CDR2 SNEGSKA, per germline (reference sequence). The length of the CDR3 is 13 residues.

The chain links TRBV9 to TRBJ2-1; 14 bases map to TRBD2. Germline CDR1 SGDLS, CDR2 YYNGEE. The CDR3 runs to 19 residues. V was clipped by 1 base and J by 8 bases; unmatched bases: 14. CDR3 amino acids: CASSVQIGTSGSFGDEQFF. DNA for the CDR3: TGTGCCAGCAGCGTACAGATAGGGACTAGCGGGAGTTTTGGAGATGAGCAGTTCTTC.

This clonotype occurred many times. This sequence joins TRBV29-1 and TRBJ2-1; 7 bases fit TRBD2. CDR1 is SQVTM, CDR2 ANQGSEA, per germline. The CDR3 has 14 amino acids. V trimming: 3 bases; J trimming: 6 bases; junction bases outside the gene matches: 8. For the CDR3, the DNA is TGCAGCGTTGATATGAGCGGGACGGTCAATGAGCAGTTCTTC. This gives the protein CSVDMSGTVNEQFF.

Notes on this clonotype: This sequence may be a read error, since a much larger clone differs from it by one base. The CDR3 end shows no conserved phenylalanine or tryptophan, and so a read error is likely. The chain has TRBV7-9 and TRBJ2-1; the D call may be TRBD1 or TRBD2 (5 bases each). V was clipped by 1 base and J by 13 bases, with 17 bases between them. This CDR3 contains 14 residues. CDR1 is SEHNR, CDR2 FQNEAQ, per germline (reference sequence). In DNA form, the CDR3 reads TGTGCCAGCAGCTTAGGGGGGATACCCCTCCTCCAGTTCCTC. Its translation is CASSLGGIPLLQFL.

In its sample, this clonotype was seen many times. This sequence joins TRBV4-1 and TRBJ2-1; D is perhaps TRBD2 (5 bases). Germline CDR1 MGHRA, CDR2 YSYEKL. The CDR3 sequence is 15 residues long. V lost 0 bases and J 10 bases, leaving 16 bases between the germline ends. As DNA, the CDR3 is TGCGCCAGCAGCCAAGATCGGGCCGACTACCGAGAGCAGTTCTTC. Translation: CASSQDRADYREQFF.

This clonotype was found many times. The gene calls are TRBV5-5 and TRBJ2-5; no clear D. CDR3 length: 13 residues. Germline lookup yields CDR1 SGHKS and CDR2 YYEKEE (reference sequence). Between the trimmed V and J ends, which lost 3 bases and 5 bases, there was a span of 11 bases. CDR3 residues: CASSSMGSETQYF. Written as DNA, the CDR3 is TGTGCCAGCAGCTCGATGGGCTCGGAGACCCAGTACTTC.

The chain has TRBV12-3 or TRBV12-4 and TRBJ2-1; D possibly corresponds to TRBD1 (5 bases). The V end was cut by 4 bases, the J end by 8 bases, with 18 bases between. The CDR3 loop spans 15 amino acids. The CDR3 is CASSSSGRASDEQFF. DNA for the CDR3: TGTGCCAGCAGTTCGTCGGGCAGGGCATCCGATGAGCAGTTCTTC.

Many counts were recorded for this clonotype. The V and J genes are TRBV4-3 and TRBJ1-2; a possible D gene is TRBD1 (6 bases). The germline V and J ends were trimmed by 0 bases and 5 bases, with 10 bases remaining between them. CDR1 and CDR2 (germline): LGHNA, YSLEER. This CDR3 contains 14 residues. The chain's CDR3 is CASSQDVRGYGYTF. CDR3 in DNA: TGCGCCAGCAGCCAAGACGTTAGGGGGTATGGCTACACCTTC.

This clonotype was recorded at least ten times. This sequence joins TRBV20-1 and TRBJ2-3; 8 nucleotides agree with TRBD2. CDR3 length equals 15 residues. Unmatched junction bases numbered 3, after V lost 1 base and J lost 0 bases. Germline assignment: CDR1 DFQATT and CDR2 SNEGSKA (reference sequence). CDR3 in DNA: TGCAGTGCTAGAGCGTTAGCGGGGAGCACAGATACGCAGTATTTT. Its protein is CSARALAGSTDTQYF.

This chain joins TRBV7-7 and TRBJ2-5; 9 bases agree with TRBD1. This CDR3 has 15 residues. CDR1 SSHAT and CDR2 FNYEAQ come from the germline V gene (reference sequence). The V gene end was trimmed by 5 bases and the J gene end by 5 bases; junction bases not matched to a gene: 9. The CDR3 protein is CASSQTNRGQETQYF. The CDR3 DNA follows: TGTGCCAGCAGCCAAACGAACAGGGGGCAGGAGACCCAGTACTTC.

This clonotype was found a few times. CDR3 bases: TGTGCCAGCAATAAGAACAGGTTGTACACCGGGGAGCTGTTTTTT. Encoded protein: CASNKNRLYTGELFF. The rearrangement links TRBV27 to TRBJ2-2; D is perhaps TRBD1 (5 bases). V shed 7 bases and J shed 3 bases, with 15 bases lying between them. This CDR3 is 15 amino acids long. Germline lookup yields CDR1 MNHEY and CDR2 SMNVEV (reference sequence).

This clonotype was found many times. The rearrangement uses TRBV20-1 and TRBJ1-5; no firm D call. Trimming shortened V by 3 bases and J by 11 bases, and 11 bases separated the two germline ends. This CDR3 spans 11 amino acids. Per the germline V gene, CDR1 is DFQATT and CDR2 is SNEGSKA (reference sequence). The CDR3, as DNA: TGCAGTGCTAGGAGAAAAGCGGCCCAGCATTTT. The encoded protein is CSARRKAAQHF.

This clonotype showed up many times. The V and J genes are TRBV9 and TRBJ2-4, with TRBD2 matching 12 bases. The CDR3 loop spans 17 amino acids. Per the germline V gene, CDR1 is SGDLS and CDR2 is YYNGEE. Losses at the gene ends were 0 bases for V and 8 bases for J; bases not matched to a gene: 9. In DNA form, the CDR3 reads TGTGCCAGCAGCGTAGGCGAGACTAGCGGGAGTGCAGACATTCAGTACTTC. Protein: CASSVGETSGSADIQYF.

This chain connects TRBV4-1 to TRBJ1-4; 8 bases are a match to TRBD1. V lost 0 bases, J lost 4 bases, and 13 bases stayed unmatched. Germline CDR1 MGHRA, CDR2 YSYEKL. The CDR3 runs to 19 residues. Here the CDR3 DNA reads TGCGCCAGCAGCCAAGATCGGGTCTGGGTGGGACAGGATAATGAAAAACTGTTTTTT. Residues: CASSQDRVWVGQDNEKLFF.

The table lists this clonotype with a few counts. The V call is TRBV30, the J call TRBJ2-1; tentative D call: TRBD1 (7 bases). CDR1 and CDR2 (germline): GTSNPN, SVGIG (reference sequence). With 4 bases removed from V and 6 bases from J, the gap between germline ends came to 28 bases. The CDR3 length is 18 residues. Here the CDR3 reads CAWTPGELRGLAINEQFF. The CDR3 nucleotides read TGTGCCTGGACCCCTGGGGAACTTAGGGGGCTAGCGATCAATGAGCAGTTCTTC.

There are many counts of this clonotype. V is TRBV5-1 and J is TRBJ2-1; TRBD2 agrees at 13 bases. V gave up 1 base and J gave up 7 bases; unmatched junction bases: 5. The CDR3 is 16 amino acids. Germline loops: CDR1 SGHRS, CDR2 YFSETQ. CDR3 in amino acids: CASSLTGLAGLNEQFF. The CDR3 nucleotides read TGCGCCAGCAGCTTGACGGGACTAGCGGGATTGAATGAGCAGTTCTTC.

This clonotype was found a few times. The CDR3, as DNA: TGTGCCTGGAGTTCCGGGACAGGGGGCGATGAGCAGTTCTTC. Encoded protein: CAWSSGTGGDEQFF. This chain joins TRBV30 and TRBJ2-1; 12 bases are shared with TRBD1. CDR1 GTSNPN and CDR2 SVGIG come from the germline V gene (reference sequence). V shed 2 bases and J 8 bases; nucleotides not matched to a gene: 4. The CDR3 covers 14 residues. The whole variable domain, filled in from reference TRBV30 and TRBJ2-1, reads SQTIHQWPATLVQPVGSPLSLECTVEGTSNPNLYWYRQAAGRGLQLLFYSVGIGQISSEVPQNLSASRPQDRQFILSSKKLLLSDSGFYLCAWSSGTGGDEQFFGPGTRLTVL.

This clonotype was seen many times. The CDR3 DNA follows: TGTGCCAGCAGTTACGACTCTGGGGCCAACGTCCTGACTTTC. This gives the protein CASSYDSGANVLTF. This chain uses TRBV12-3 or TRBV12-4 with TRBJ2-6; D remains ambiguous. Trimming shortened V by 4 bases and J by 0 bases, and 4 bases separated the two germline ends. There are 14 residues in the CDR3.

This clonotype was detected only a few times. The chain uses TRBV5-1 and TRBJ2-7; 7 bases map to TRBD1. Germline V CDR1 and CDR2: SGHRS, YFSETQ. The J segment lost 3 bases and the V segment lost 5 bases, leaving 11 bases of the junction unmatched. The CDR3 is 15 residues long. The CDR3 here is CASSPQPGQFYEQYV. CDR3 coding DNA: TGCGCCAGCAGTCCTCAACCGGGACAGTTCTACGAGCAGTACGTC.

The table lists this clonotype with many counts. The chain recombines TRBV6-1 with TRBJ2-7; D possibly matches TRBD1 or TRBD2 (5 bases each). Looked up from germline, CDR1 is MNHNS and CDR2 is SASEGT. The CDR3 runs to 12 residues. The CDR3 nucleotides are TGTGCCAGCAGTGAAGCGGGGGTGGAGAGGGTCGTC. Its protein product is CASSEAGVERVV.

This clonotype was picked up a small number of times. CDR3 nucleotide sequence: TGTGCCAGCAAAGGGACCTCCTACGAGCAGTACGTC. Translating gives CASKGTSYEQYV. The rearrangement joins TRBV2 to TRBJ2-7; tentatively, D is TRBD1 or TRBD2 (5 bases each). Germline-derived CDR1 and CDR2 are SNHLY and FYNNEI. Trimming removed 7 bases at V and 0 bases at J, with 7 bases between. The CDR3 is 12 residues long.

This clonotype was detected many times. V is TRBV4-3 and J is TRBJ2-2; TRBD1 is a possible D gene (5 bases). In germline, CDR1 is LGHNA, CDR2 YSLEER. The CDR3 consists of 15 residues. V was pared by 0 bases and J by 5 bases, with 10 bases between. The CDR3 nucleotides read TGCGCCAGCAGCCAAGACCCGCAGGGTACCGGGGAGCTGTTTTTT. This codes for CASSQDPQGTGELFF.

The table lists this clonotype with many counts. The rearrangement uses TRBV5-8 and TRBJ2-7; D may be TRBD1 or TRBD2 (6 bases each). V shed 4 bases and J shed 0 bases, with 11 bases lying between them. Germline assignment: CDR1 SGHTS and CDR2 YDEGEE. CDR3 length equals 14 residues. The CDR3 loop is CASSGGLSSYEQYV. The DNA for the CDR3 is TGTGCCAGCAGCGGGGGGCTGAGCTCCTACGAGCAGTACGTC.

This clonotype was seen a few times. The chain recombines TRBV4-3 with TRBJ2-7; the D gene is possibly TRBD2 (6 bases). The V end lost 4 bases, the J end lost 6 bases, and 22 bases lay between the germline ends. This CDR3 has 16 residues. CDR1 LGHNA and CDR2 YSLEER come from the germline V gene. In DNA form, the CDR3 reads TGCGCCAGCAGCCGTACCAACGGAGGGCCGGGTATCGAGCAGTACTTC. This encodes CASSRTNGGPGIEQYF.

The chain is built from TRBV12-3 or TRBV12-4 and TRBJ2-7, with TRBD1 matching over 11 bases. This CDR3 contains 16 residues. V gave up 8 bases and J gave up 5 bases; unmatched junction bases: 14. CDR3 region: CASGAAGTGGADEQYF. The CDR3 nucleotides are TGTGCCAGCGGCGCAGCCGGGACAGGGGGTGCAGACGAGCAGTACTTC.

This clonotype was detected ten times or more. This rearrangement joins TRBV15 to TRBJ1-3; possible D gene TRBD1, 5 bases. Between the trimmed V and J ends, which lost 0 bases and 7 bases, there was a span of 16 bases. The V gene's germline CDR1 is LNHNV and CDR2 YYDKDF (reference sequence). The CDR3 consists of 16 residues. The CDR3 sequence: CATSRDRDLSANTIYF. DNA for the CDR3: TGTGCCACCAGCAGAGACCGGGACTTATCTGCGAACACCATATATTTT. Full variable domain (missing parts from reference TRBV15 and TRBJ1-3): DAMVIQNPRYQVTQFGKPVTLSCSQTLNHNVMYWYQQKSSQAPKLLFHYYDKDFNNEADTPDNFQSRRPNTSFCFLDIRSPGLGDTAMYLCATSRDRDLSANTIYFGEGSWLTVV.

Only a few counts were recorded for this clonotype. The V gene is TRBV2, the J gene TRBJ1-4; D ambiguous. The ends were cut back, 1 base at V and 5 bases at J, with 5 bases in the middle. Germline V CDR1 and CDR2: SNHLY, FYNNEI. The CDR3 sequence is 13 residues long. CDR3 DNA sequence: TGTGCCAGCAGTGAAGAAGGCAATGAAAAACTGTTTTTT. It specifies CASSEEGNEKLFF.

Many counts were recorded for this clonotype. The chain's CDR3 is CASSYGIPSEQFF. The CDR3 DNA reads as TGTGCCAGCAGTTACGGTATACCCAGTGAGCAGTTCTTC. The rearrangement links TRBV6-2 or TRBV6-3 to TRBJ2-1; no reliable D call. The V gene lost 2 bases and the J gene lost 9 bases, with 11 bases spanning the gap. The CDR3 runs to 13 residues. In germline, CDR1 is MNHEY, CDR2 SVGEGT.

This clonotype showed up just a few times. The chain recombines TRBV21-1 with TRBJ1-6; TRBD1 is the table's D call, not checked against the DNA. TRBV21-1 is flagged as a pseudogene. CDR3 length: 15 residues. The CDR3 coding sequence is TGTGCCAGGGGGGAACAGGGGGCGCTGGATTCACCCCTCCACTTT. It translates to CARGEQGALDSPLHF.